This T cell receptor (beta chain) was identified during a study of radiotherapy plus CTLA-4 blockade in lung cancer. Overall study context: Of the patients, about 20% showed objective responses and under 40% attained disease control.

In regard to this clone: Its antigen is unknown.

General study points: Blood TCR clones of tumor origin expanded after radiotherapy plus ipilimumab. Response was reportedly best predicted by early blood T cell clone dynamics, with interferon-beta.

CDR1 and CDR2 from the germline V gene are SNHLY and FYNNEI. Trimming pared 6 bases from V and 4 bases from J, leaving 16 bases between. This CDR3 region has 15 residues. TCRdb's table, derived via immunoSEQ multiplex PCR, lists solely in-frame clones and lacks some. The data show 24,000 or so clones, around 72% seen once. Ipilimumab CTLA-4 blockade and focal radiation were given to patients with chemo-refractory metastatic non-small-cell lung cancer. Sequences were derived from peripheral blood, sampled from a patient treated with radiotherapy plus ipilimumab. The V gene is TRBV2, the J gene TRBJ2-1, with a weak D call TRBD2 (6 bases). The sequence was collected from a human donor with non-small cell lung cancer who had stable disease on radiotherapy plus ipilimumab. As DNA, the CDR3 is TGTGCCAGCAGGGAGGGTAGCGGACCTTACAATGAGCAGTTCTTC. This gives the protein CASREGSGPYNEQFF. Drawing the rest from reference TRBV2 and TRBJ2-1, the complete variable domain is EPEVTQTPSHQVTQMGQEVILRCVPISNHLYFYWYRQILGQKVEFLVSFYNNEISEKSEIFDDQFSVERPDGSNFTLKIRSTKLEDSAMYFCASREGSGPYNEQFFGPGTRLTVL.